This entry concerns a single T cell receptor (beta chain). Its antigen is not identified. The data were taken from a study of cytomegalovirus exposure and HLA in healthy donors. Study-wide results and caveats: Later analysis placed DRB1 highest and HLA-C lowest in TCR association rates, which differed by HLA locus.

The V and J ends lost 4 bases and 1 base respectively, with 14 bases between them. Germline loops: CDR1 SGHKS, CDR2 YYEKEE (reference sequence). The CDR3 consists of 15 residues. The PCR used 60 Vbeta and 13 Jbeta primers. Method: immunoSEQ multiplex PCR; TCRdb's copy keeps in-frame clones and lacks some. Here the sample table reports around 120,000 clones. The origin of this receptor is a young man in good health and CMV-seronegative. Specimen: PBMCs. The chain carries TRBV5-5 and TRBJ1-1; weak D call: TRBD1 (6 bases). The chain's CDR3 is CASSQGGGTNTEAFF. CDR3 DNA: TGTGCCAGCAGCCAGGGAGGGGGGACGAACACTGAAGCTTTCTTT.